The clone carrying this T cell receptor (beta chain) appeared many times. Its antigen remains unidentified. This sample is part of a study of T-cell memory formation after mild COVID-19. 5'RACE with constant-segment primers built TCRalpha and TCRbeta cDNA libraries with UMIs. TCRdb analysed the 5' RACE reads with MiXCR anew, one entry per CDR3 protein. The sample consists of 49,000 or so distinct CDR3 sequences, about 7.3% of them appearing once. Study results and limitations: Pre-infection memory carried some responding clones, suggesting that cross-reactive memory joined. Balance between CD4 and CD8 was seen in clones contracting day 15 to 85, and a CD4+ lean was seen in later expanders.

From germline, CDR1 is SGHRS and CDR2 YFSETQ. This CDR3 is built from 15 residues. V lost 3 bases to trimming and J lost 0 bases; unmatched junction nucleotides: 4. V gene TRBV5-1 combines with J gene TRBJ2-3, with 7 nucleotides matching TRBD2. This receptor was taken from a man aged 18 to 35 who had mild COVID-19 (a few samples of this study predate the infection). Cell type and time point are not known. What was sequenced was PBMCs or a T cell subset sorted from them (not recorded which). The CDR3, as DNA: TGCGCCAGCAGCTGGGGGGGGGACAGCACAGATACGCAGTATTTT. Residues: CASSWGGDSTDTQYF.